Listed below are T cell receptor beta chains from one sample, sequenced in a study of cytomegalovirus exposure and HLA in healthy donors. TCRdb's copy holds only in-frame clones and misses some; the assay was immunoSEQ multiplex PCR. The repertoire consists of more than 110,000 clones, with roughly two thirds occurring once and the leading ten covering 1% to 1.5%. The specimen was PBMCs. The source is a woman in her forties in good health and CMV-seronegative. Each CDR3 is given with its conserved first and last residue. A D gene is named only where the DNA matches it firmly. Clone size is not always given. Where it is, it says once, few, many or a class for expanded clones.

j_call clone_size d_call v_call cdr3_length cdr3_aa cdr3_nt
TRBJ2-7 . TRBD2 TRBV18 15 CASSPSGGFAYEQYF TGTGCCAGCTCACCTAGCGGGGGCTTTGCCTACGAGCAGTACTTC
TRBJ1-1 . . TRBV19 15 CARSVRQNMNTEAFF TGTGCCAGAAGCGTTAGACAGAACATGAACACTGAAGCTTTCTTT
TRBJ2-3 . . TRBV6-1 14 CASSGYRITDTQYF TGTGCCAGCAGTGGTTACAGGATCACAGATACGCAGTATTTT
TRBJ2-3 . TRBD2 TRBV2 15 CASRETSGITDTQYF TGTGCCAGCAGGGAGACTAGCGGGATCACAGATACGCAGTATTTT
TRBJ1-1 few TRBD1 TRBV2 14 CASRWTGGNTEAFF TGTGCCAGCAGATGGACAGGGGGGAACACTGAAGCTTTCTTT
TRBJ1-6 . . TRBV10-3 14 CAISESAGPEALHF TGTGCCATCAGTGAGTCAGCGGGGCCCGAAGCCCTCCACTTT
TRBJ1-1 . . TRBV7-9 12 CASSLGSAEAFF TGTGCCAGCAGCTTAGGCAGTGCTGAAGCTTTCTTT
TRBJ1-1 . TRBD1 TRBV2 14 CASREGTGVTEAFF TGTGCCAGCAGAGAGGGGACAGGGGTGACTGAAGCTTTCTTT
TRBJ1-3 . . TRBV5-1 15 CASSVSQGSGNTIYF TGCGCCAGCAGCGTCAGCCAGGGATCTGGAAACACCATATATTTT
TRBJ2-3 few . TRBV5-6 15 CASSSLGADRGTQYF TGTGCCAGCAGCTCCCTCGGCGCTGACCGGGGTACGCAGTATTTT
TRBJ1-6 . TRBD1 TRBV6-5 14 CASSFGQGGSPLHF TGTGCCAGCAGTTTCGGACAGGGCGGATCACCCCTCCACTTT
TRBJ2-1 . . TRBV19 14 CASRLGASKNEQFF TGTGCCAGCCGACTGGGGGCCTCTAAGAATGAGCAGTTCTTC
TRBJ2-3 . . TRBV28 15 CASSLEGTGTDTQYF TGTGCCAGCAGCCTGGAGGGGACTGGCACAGATACGCAGTATTTT
TRBJ2-1 . . TRBV18 17 CASSPKLTERNYNEQFF TGTGCCAGCTCACCAAAGTTGACAGAAAGGAACTACAATGAGCAGTTCTTC
TRBJ1-3 . . TRBV14 15 CASSLGGFAGNTIYF TGTGCCAGCAGCCTGGGAGGGTTCGCTGGAAACACCATATATTTT
TRBJ1-1 . TRBD1 TRBV28 14 CASSLTTGGTEAFF TGTGCCAGCAGTTTAACCACAGGGGGCACTGAAGCTTTCTTT
TRBJ1-2 . . TRBV18 14 CASSPQGSNYGYTF TGTGCCAGCTCACCCCAGGGGTCGAACTATGGCTACACCTTC
TRBJ1-6 . . TRBV7-6 16 CASSPAEGIYNSPLHF TGTGCCAGCAGCCCAGCGGAAGGCATCTATAATTCACCCCTCCACTTT
TRBJ1-2 once TRBD1 TRBV4-2 15 CASSLSSGTVNGYTF TGTGCCAGCAGCCTGTCTTCCGGGACAGTCAATGGCTACACCTTC
TRBJ1-1 . . TRBV10-3 13 CASRDTQNTEAFF TGTGCCTCCCGGGACACCCAAAACACTGAAGCTTTCTTT
TRBJ1-4 . TRBD1 TRBV5-1 18 CASSRTGQGLGYQEKLFF TGCGCCAGCAGCCGAACGGGACAGGGTTTGGGATACCAGGAAAAACTGTTTTTT
TRBJ1-1 few . TRBV4-1 14 CASSQTEPNTEAFF TGCGCCAGCAGCCAAACAGAGCCGAACACTGAAGCTTTCTTT
TRBJ1-2 . . TRBV6-5 12 CASSADSYGYTF TGTGCCAGCAGTGCGGACAGCTATGGCTACACCTTC
TRBJ1-1 . TRBD1 TRBV19 13 CASGQGLRTEAFF TGTGCCAGTGGACAGGGGCTTCGCACTGAAGCTTTCTTT
TRBJ2-3 . TRBD2 TRBV29-1 15 CSVESSGDGTDTQYF TGCAGCGTAGAGAGTAGCGGGGATGGCACAGATACGCAGTATTTT
TRBJ1-1 once . TRBV6-1 14 CASSGRGQNTEAFF TGTGCCAGCAGCGGCCGGGGACAGAACACTGAAGCTTTCTTT
TRBJ2-3 . . TRBV4-1 13 CASSPPYTDTQYF TGCGCCAGCAGCCCCCCCTACACAGATACGCAGTATTTT
TRBJ1-1 . . TRBV6-1 14 CASTRTGPNTEAFF TGTGCCAGCACCCGAACAGGGCCGAACACTGAAGCTTTCTTT
TRBJ1-2 . . TRBV28 17 CASSLAGGFWDSRGYTF TGTGCCAGCAGTTTAGCCGGGGGGTTCTGGGACTCCCGCGGCTACACCTTC
TRBJ2-7 . TRBD1 TRBV5-1 16 CASSLEGTGIFYEQYF TGCGCCAGCAGCTTGGAGGGGACAGGGATCTTCTACGAGCAGTACTTC
TRBJ2-3 . TRBD1 TRBV5-1 15 CASSLKDRGADTQYF TGCGCCAGCAGCTTGAAGGACAGGGGGGCAGATACGCAGTATTTT
TRBJ2-4 . TRBD2 TRBV9 17 CASSVEGASGDKNIQYF TGTGCCAGCAGCGTAGAGGGGGCTAGCGGGGACAAAAACATTCAGTACTTC
TRBJ1-1 . TRBD1 TRBV9 14 CASSSGTGWAEAFF TGTGCCAGCAGCTCCGGGACAGGCTGGGCTGAAGCTTTCTTT
TRBJ2-3 . . TRBV2 13 CAITTGSGDTQYF TGTGCCATCACTACGGGGTCCGGGGATACGCAGTATTTT
TRBJ1-6 . TRBD1 TRBV5-8 17 CASSGRQGLAYNSPLHF TGTGCCAGCAGCGGCAGACAGGGTTTGGCCTATAATTCACCCCTCCACTTT
TRBJ1-2 . . TRBV28 13 CASSEAGYYGYTF TGTGCCAGCAGCGAAGCGGGGTACTATGGCTACACCTTC
TRBJ2-3 . . TRBV9 13 CASSEGQTDTQYF TGTGCCAGCAGCGAAGGACAGACAGATACGCAGTATTTT
TRBJ1-1 . . TRBV28 14 CASSLRAMNTEAFF TGTGCCAGCAGTTTGCGCGCGATGAACACTGAAGCTTTCTTT
TRBJ1-4 . . TRBV18 16 CASSKGQPATNEKLFF TGTGCCAGCTCAAAAGGACAGCCTGCAACTAATGAAAAACTGTTTTTT
TRBJ2-5 . . TRBV7-9 13 CASSLHGEETQYF TGTGCCAGCAGCTTACACGGGGAAGAGACCCAGTACTTC
TRBJ1-2 . . TRBV29-1 16 CSVVQGPTSPNYGYTF TGCAGCGTTGTTCAGGGGCCTACATCCCCAAACTATGGCTACACCTTC
TRBJ2-1 . TRBD1 TRBV5-1 14 CATKQGDSYNEQFF TGCGCCACCAAACAGGGGGATTCCTACAATGAGCAGTTCTTC
TRBJ1-2 . . TRBV27 14 CASSLSGGYFGYTF TGTGCCAGCAGTTTATCGGGGGGTTACTTTGGCTACACCTTC
TRBJ1-1 . . TRBV6-5 12 CASSRNDREAFF TGTGCCAGCAGCCGAAATGACAGGGAAGCTTTCTTT
TRBJ2-2 . TRBD1 TRBV6-5 14 CASSWTGDTGELFF TGTGCCAGCAGTTGGACAGGGGACACCGGGGAGCTGTTTTTT
TRBJ2-3 . . TRBV18 15 CASSQQATSTDTQYF TGTGCCAGCTCACAACAGGCCACTAGCACAGATACGCAGTATTTT
TRBJ1-2 . . TRBV18 15 CASSPRQAGTYGYTF TGTGCCAGCTCACCAAGACAGGCTGGAACCTATGGCTACACCTTC
TRBJ1-1 . TRBD1 TRBV6-5 14 CASIDRGMFTEAFF TGTGCCAGCATTGACAGGGGGATGTTCACTGAAGCTTTCTTT
TRBJ1-5 . TRBD1 TRBV28 15 CASEPRDRHNQPQHF TGTGCCAGCGAACCCCGGGACAGACACAATCAGCCCCAGCATTTT
TRBJ1-1 once . TRBV27 18 CASSLFGIAGGEDTEAFF TGTGCCAGCAGTTTATTCGGGATTGCCGGGGGGGAGGACACTGAAGCTTTCTTT
TRBJ1-1 once . TRBV28 14 CASSDGGMNTEAFF TGTGCCAGCAGTGACGGGGGAATGAACACTGAAGCTTTCTTT
TRBJ2-5 few TRBD1 TRBV6-5 16 CASSYGGQGGGRTQYF TGTGCCAGCAGTTACGGGGGACAGGGTGGAGGAAGGACCCAGTACTTC
TRBJ2-1 . TRBD2 TRBV2 16 CASRDRTSGGYNEQFF TGTGCCAGCAGGGACCGGACTAGCGGGGGATACAATGAGCAGTTCTTC
TRBJ1-6 . . TRBV5-4 15 CASSSARGLNSPLHF TGTGCCAGCAGTTCTGCTCGAGGTTTAAATTCACCCCTCCACTTT
TRBJ2-1 . TRBD1 TRBV5-1 16 CANWNWRDRADNEQFF TGCGCCAACTGGAATTGGCGGGACAGGGCAGACAATGAGCAGTTCTTC
TRBJ1-1 few . TRBV5-1 11 CASSGRTEAFF TGCGCCAGCAGCGGTAGGACAGAAGCTTTCTTT
TRBJ1-4 . TRBD1 TRBV19 16 CASSIVRTGGNEKLFF TGTGCCAGTAGTATAGTCCGGACAGGTGGAAATGAAAAACTGTTTTTT